Listed below are T cell receptor beta chains from one sample, sequenced in a study of Ad26.COV2.S vaccination and SARS-CoV-2 variants. Generated by immunoSEQ multiplex PCR, the TCRdb table keeps only in-frame clones and is missing some. The repertoire includes 300,000 to 400,000 clones, about nine tenths of them detected once, and 6.4% sits in the top ten. Here the sequenced sample was peripheral blood, taken in a trial of Ad26.COV2.S vaccine versus placebo. The receptors stem from a person between 18 and 65 years old who received the Ad26.COV2.S COVID-19 vaccine or a placebo. The CDR3 runs from the conserved cysteine through the conserved F or W. D genes are given only for firm matches.

>TRBD1|TRBJ2-7|TRBV7-9
CASSSVAGGSEQYF
TGTGCCAGCAGCTCGGTGGCAGGGGGCTCCGAGCAGTACTTC
>TRBD2|TRBJ2-2|TRBV30
CAWSVGTSGRHGELFF
TGTGCCTGGAGTGTAGGGACTAGCGGGAGGCACGGGGAGCTGTTTTTT
>TRBD1|TRBJ2-3|TRBV27
CASRGTGRLATQYF
TGTGCCAGCCGGGGGACAGGGCGTCTAGCTACGCAGTATTTT
>TRBD1|TRBJ1-2|TRBV7-3
CASSPARRGPVYGYTF
TGTGCCAGCTCCCCCGCCCGCAGGGGGCCTGTCTATGGCTACACCTTC
>.|TRBJ1-3|TRBV7-3
CASSQLRGSGNTIYF
TGTGCCAGCAGCCAACTCCGGGGCTCTGGAAACACCATATATTTT
>.|TRBJ2-5|TRBV12-5
CASAPGFQETQYF
TGTGCTAGTGCACCGGGGTTCCAAGAGACCCAGTACTTC
>TRBD2|TRBJ2-5|TRBV7-6
CASSLPGRVKTQYF
TGTGCCAGCAGCCTCCCAGGGAGGGTAAAGACCCAGTACTTC
>.|TRBJ1-5|TRBV19
CASSLGGRPQHF
TGTGCCAGTAGTTTAGGGGGTCGACCCCAGCATTTT
>TRBD2|TRBJ2-3|TRBV7-9
CASRPILAGEDTQYF
TGTGCCAGCAGACCTATACTAGCGGGGGAAGATACGCAGTATTTT
>.|TRBJ1-2|TRBV10-1
CASQIGVIYGYTF
TGCGCCAGCCAAATCGGGGTCATCTATGGCTACACCTTC
>.|TRBJ1-3|TRBV4-1
CASSRSGGNSGNTIYF
TGCGCCAGCAGCCGGTCCGGGGGTAACTCTGGAAACACCATATATTTT
>.|TRBJ1-6|TRBV19
CASSVGSPAKPLHF
TGTGCCAGTAGTGTGGGATCCCCCGCGAAACCCCTCCACTTT
>.|TRBJ1-6|TRBV5-5
CASSPIGPQGNSPLHF
TGTGCCAGCAGCCCCATTGGGCCGCAGGGAAATTCACCCCTCCACTTT
>TRBD1|TRBJ1-2|TRBV3-1/TRBV3-2
CASSQVARGYGYTF
TGTGCCAGCAGCCAAGTTGCCAGGGGGTATGGCTACACCTTC
>TRBD2|TRBJ2-2|TRBV6-2/TRBV6-3
CASSYPSSGGTGELFF
TGTGCCAGCAGTTACCCTTCTAGCGGGGGAACCGGGGAGCTGTTTTTT
>.|TRBJ2-2|TRBV28
CASTRSGGELFF
TGTGCCAGCACTCGGAGTGGCGGGGAGCTGTTTTTT
>.|TRBJ2-5|TRBV21-1
CASSWGRRSGFQETQYF
TGTGCCAGCAGCTGGGGAAGGAGATCGGGATTCCAAGAGACCCAGTACTTC
>TRBD2|TRBJ2-1|TRBV19
CASSPEGTSGYNEQFF
TGTGCCAGTAGTCCAGAGGGGACTAGCGGATACAATGAGCAGTTCTTC
>.|TRBJ1-1|TRBV9
CASSTRGEGTEAFF
TGTGCCAGCAGCACTAGGGGTGAGGGCACTGAAGCTTTCTTT
>.|TRBJ2-1|TRBV13
CASSYGTLNEQFF
TGTGCCAGCAGCTACGGGACTCTCAATGAGCAGTTCTTC
>TRBD1|TRBJ2-3|TRBV9
CASSPGTGDAGTQYF
TGTGCCAGCAGCCCCGGGACAGGGGACGCGGGTACGCAGTATTTT
>.|TRBJ1-5|TRBV6-2/TRBV6-3
CASTPQRTNQPQHF
TGTGCCAGCACCCCACAGCGTACCAATCAGCCCCAGCATTTT